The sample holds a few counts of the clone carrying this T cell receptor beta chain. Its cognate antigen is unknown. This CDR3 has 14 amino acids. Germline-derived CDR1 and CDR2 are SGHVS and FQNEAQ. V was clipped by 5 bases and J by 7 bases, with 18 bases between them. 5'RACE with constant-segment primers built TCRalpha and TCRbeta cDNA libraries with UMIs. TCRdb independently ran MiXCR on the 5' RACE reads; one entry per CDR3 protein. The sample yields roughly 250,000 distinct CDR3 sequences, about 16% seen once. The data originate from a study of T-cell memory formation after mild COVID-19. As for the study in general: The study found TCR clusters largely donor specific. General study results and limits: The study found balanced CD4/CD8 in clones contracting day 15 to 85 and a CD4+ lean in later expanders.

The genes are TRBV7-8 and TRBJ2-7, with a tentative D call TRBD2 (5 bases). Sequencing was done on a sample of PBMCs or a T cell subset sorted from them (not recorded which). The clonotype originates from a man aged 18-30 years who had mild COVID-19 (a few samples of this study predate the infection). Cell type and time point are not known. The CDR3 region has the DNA TGTGCCAGCAGCCTCACAGCGGCTAGTCGGGAGCAGTACGTC. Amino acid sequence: CASSLTAASREQYV.